This TCR beta chain was identified in a study of cytomegalovirus exposure and HLA in healthy donors. Overall study results and limits: A missense DCLRE1C variant was associated with V- and J-gene trimming of TCR beta chains in a later analysis, and an independent cohort replicated the association. The CMV antigen specificity of a few CMV-associated chains was confirmed through in vitro analysis.

PCR involved 60 Vbeta and 13 Jbeta primers. Method: immunoSEQ multiplex PCR; TCRdb's copy keeps in-frame clones and lacks some. The data hold around 150,000 clones, with approximately 80% observed a single time. Turning to this clone: Its antigen remains unidentified.

This clonotype originated in a man in his forties in good health and CMV-seropositive. Material for sequencing was PBMCs.

The CDR3 DNA is TGCGCCAGCAGCTTAGGACAGGACCACAATGAGCAGTTCTTC. As protein: CASSLGQDHNEQFF. This chain connects TRBV5-1 to TRBJ2-1, with TRBD1 identical over 7 bases. V shed 2 bases and J 5 bases; nucleotides not matched to a gene: 4. Germline CDR1 reads SGHRS; CDR2 reads YFSETQ. The CDR3 loop spans 14 amino acids.